The 19 T cell receptor beta chains presented below share a single source sample, sequenced in a study of post-analysis software for immune sequencing data. Their specific antigens are unknown. General observations from the study: The study found TRBV5-6, TRBV5-1 and TRBV20-1 among roughly 5 TRBV segments more frequent in patients than controls.

TCR beta cDNA libraries included unique molecular identifiers. TCRdb reprocessed the PCR reads via MiXCR and lists one record per CDR3 protein. The data contain 650,000 to 900,000 distinct CDR3 sequences, roughly 50% of them singletons. The sample consisted of blood. The receptors here all came from a girl aged 5 to 17 with multiple sclerosis.

The chain joins TRBV3-1 to TRBJ2-3; tentative D call: TRBD1 (5 bases). V lost 1 base to trimming and J lost 10 bases, with 12 bases between them. The CDR3 runs to 13 residues. Per germline, CDR1 LGHDT and CDR2 YNNKEL (reference sequence). The CDR3 reads CASSQVGEGAQYF. The CDR3 region has the DNA TGTGCCAGCAGCCAAGTTGGGGAAGGGGCGCAGTATTTT.

The CDR3 protein is CASSPSGGRELFF. As DNA, the CDR3 is TGCGCCAGCAGCCCCTCCGGGGGCCGGGAACTGTTTTTT. The V call is TRBV4-1, the J call TRBJ1-4; D is perhaps TRBD1 (6 bases). Trimming took off 4 bases at V and 12 bases at J, with 15 bases between the two ends. Germline CDR1 and CDR2: MGHRA and YSYEKL. The CDR3 consists of 13 residues.

The table lists this clonotype with many counts. The chain recombines TRBV11-3 with TRBJ2-3, with TRBD2 matching over 11 bases. After removal of 4 bases from V and 6 bases from J, the junction contained 6 bases not matched to a gene. The CDR3 is made up of 15 amino acids. Germline CDR1 and CDR2: SGHNT and YENEEA. This CDR3 is CASSSPGTSGDTQYF. The DNA for the CDR3 is TGTGCCAGCAGCTCCCCCGGGACTAGCGGTGATACGCAGTATTTT.

The chain combines TRBV20-1 with TRBJ2-5; the D gene is possibly TRBD2 (8 bases). The V gene's germline CDR1 is DFQATT and CDR2 SNEGSKA (reference sequence). The CDR3 length is 16 residues. V was cut by 6 bases and J by 1 base, with 21 bases left in between. Here the CDR3 reads CSAQRNRGLVQETQYF. The CDR3 DNA sequence: TGCAGTGCACAGCGAAACAGGGGACTAGTCCAAGAGACCCAGTACTTC.

This clonotype was detected a few times. The CDR3 nucleotides are TGCAGTGCTACCAGTTACAGGGACCAATACGAGCAGTACTTC. Its translation: CSATSYRDQYEQYF. V gene TRBV20-1 combines with J gene TRBJ2-5; perhaps TRBD1 as D (6 bases). The J call may be faulty, since TRBJ2-7 better matches the DNA end. The CDR3 sequence is 14 residues long. Germline V CDR1 and CDR2: DFQATT, SNEGSKA (reference sequence).

This chain joins TRBV7-2 and TRBJ1-5, with 9 bases fitting TRBD1. V was pared by 6 bases and J by 2 bases, with 8 bases of the junction left unmatched. Per the germline V gene, CDR1 is SGHTA and CDR2 is FQGNSA. There are 16 residues in the CDR3. This CDR3 is CASSRTGGAGNQPQHF. CDR3 DNA: TGTGCCAGCAGTCGTACAGGGGGCGCGGGCAATCAGCCCCAGCATTTT.

This clonotype was observed a handful of times. CDR3 sequence reads: CSAPPPAPSSYEQYF. The CDR3 nucleotides read TGCAGTGCTCCTCCCCCGGCGCCTAGCTCCTACGAGCAGTACTTC. The J gene is TRBJ2-7, the V gene TRBV20-1; D call uncertain. Trimming cost V 5 bases and J 0 bases, with 17 bases left between them. The CDR3 extends over 15 amino acids. The germline V gene encodes CDR1 DFQATT and CDR2 SNEGSKA (reference sequence).

The chain carries TRBV29-1 and TRBJ2-1; D is unclear. This CDR3 has 11 amino acids. The germline V gene encodes CDR1 SQVTM and CDR2 ANQGSEA. Trimming cost V 2 bases and J 8 bases, with 7 bases left between them. The CDR3 coding sequence is TGCAGCGTTGAATCCCTCCATGAGCAGTTCTTC. Its translation is CSVESLHEQFF.

This chain uses TRBV24-1 with TRBJ1-1; D is undetermined. CDR1 and CDR2 from the germline V gene are KGHDR and SFDVKD. V lost 1 base and J lost 5, with 7 bases in between. This CDR3 region has 13 residues. CDR3 sequence: CATSDFGGTEAFF. CDR3 sequence (DNA): TGTGCCACCAGTGATTTTGGAGGGACTGAAGCTTTCTTT.

V gene TRBV5-1 combines with J gene TRBJ2-4, with TRBD2 matching over 12 bases. The DNA end is a closer match to TRBJ2-5, so the J assignment may be wrong. Germline-derived CDR1 and CDR2 are SGHRS and YFSETQ. The CDR3 is 16 amino acids. CDR3 DNA sequence: TGCGCCAGCAGCTTGGTCCTAGCGGGAGGGAAAGAGACCCAGTACTTC. Protein: CASSLVLAGGKETQYF.

The chain employs TRBV27 and TRBJ1-2; unclear D gene. Germline V gene data show CDR1 as MNHEY and CDR2 as SMNVEV (reference sequence). Between the trimmed V and J ends, which lost 6 bases and 1 base, there was a span of 21 bases. This CDR3 spans 17 amino acids. CDR3 region: CASSLSGETLLNYGYTF. For the CDR3, the DNA is TGTGCCAGCAGCCTTAGTGGCGAGACTCTTCTTAACTATGGCTACACCTTC.

The J gene is TRBJ2-7, the V gene TRBV20-1, with TRBD2 matching over 8 bases. Trimming at V came to 3 bases and at J to 4 bases, leaving 11 bases not matched to a gene. CDR1 and CDR2 (germline): DFQATT, SNEGSKA (reference sequence). CDR3 size: 15 residues. CDR3 sequence: CSASRPAGEAYEQYF. For the CDR3, the DNA is TGCAGTGCTAGTAGGCCAGCGGGAGAGGCATACGAGCAGTACTTC.

The gene calls are TRBV12-3 or TRBV12-4 and TRBJ2-1; D call uncertain. The CDR3 totals 13 residues. The germline V and J ends were trimmed by 4 bases and 8 bases, with 12 bases remaining between them. CDR3: CASSSPLRYEQFF. The CDR3 DNA is TGTGCCAGCAGTTCCCCCCTACGCTATGAGCAGTTCTTC.

This clonotype was seen once. The rearrangement joins TRBV30 to TRBJ1-1; D is ambiguous. Germline-derived CDR1 and CDR2 are GTSNPN and SVGIG (reference sequence). The V and J ends lost 0 bases and 1 base respectively, with 9 bases between them. This CDR3 is 14 amino acids long. For the CDR3, the DNA is TGTGCCTGGAGTGTATACCCGGGGAACACTGAAGCTTTCTTT. Translation gives CAWSVYPGNTEAFF.

The table lists this clonotype with a count of one. The gene calls are TRBV24-1 and TRBJ2-1; D may correspond to TRBD1 or TRBD2 (5 bases each). The CDR3 length is 13 residues. CDR1 is KGHDR and CDR2 is SFDVKD in the germline V gene. The V gene lost 9 bases and the J gene lost 0 bases, with 8 bases spanning the gap. This CDR3 is CATRGDSYNEQFF. In nucleotides, the CDR3 is TGTGCCACCCGAGGGGACTCCTACAATGAGCAGTTCTTC.

The V and J genes are TRBV5-1 and TRBJ2-3, with 8 bases that match TRBD1. The germline V gene has CDR1 SGHRS and CDR2 YFSETQ. The ends lost 5 bases at V and 2 bases at J; junction bases unmatched: 4. There are 14 residues in the CDR3. The CDR3 reads CASRPGGPTDTQYF. DNA for the CDR3: TGCGCCAGCAGACCAGGGGGCCCCACAGATACGCAGTATTTT.

A few counts support this clonotype. The chain carries TRBV29-1 and TRBJ2-3, with unresolved D. CDR3 length: 12 residues. The V and J ends lost 0 bases and 3 bases respectively, with 4 bases between them. CDR1 is SQVTM and CDR2 is ANQGSEA in the germline V gene. The CDR3 sequence: CSVEDLTDTQYF. The CDR3 bases are TGCAGCGTTGAAGATCTTACAGATACGCAGTATTTT.

Points on this clonotype: At one boundary the junction diverges from the germline segment, which might be a read error. The J gene is TRBJ2-3, the V gene TRBV25-1; unclear D gene. The CDR3 contains 14 residues. CDR1 MGHDK and CDR2 SYGVNS come from the germline V gene. CDR3 sequence reads: CASSTAGSTDTQYF. The CDR3 nucleotides are TGCGCCAGCTCGACGGCCGGAAGCACAGATACGCAGTATTTT.

The chain joins TRBV27 to TRBJ2-3; a possible D gene is TRBD2 (6 bases). The CDR3 has 14 residues. Trimming cost V 9 bases and J 0 bases, with 13 bases left between them. Germline V gene sequence: CDR1 MNHEY, CDR2 SMNVEV (reference sequence). CDR3 sequence reads: CASRWTTSTDTQYF. The CDR3 DNA reads TGTGCCAGTAGGTGGACTACCAGCACAGATACGCAGTATTTT.